The T cell receptor (beta chain) described here comes from a study of T cell repertoires in cytomegalovirus infection. At the level of the study: The study used recently identified HLA-C-restricted and well-studied HLA-B-restricted CMV epitopes. CMV infection and matching HLA type were both indicated by public TCR beta signatures. Study findings and constraints: Ex vivo, HLA-C-restricted CMV-specific TCR beta clonotypes prevailed over the rest of the response.

Each CDR3 protein is one row after TCRdb ran MiXCR on the reads. Among 650,000 to 850,000 distinct CDR3 sequences listed, 25% to 35% were seen once. Points on this clonotype: Its antigen is undetermined.

This CDR3 spans 15 amino acids. The V and J ends lost 2 bases and 2 bases respectively, with 13 bases between them. Germline assignment: CDR1 MNHNS and CDR2 SASEGT. Source: cultured CD8+ T cells from PBMCs, taken from culture after CMV antigen stimulation. This clonotype was obtained from a human donor in good health (CMV status not recorded). Some clones in this sample may be carry-over from other donors' samples. This sequence joins TRBV6-1 and TRBJ2-7; D is unresolved. CDR3 in DNA: TGTGCCAGCAGTGAATTCAGGATTTTAGCCTACGAGCAGTACGTC. Its translation: CASSEFRILAYEQYV.